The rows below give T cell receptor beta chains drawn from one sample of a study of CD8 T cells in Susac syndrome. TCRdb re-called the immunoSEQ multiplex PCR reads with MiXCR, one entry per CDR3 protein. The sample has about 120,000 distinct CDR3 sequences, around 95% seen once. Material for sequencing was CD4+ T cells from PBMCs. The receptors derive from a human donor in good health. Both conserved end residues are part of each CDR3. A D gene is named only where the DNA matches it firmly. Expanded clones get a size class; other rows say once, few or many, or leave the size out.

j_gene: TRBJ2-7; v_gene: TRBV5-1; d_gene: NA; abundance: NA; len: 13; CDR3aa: CASSFLGDYEQYF; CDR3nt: TGCGCCAGCAGCTTTCTAGGAGACTACGAGCAGTACTTC
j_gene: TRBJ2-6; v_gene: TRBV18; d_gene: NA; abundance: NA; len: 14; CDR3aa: CASSPISGANVLTF; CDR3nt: TGTGCCAGCTCACCCATCTCTGGGGCCAACGTCCTGACTTTC
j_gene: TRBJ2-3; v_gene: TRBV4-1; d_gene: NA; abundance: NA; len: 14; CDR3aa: CASSHNQGTDTQYF; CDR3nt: TGCGCCAGCAGCCATAACCAGGGTACAGATACGCAGTATTTT
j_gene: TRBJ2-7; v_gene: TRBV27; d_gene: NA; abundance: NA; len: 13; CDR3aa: CASMTLALGEQYF; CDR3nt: TGTGCCAGCATGACGTTAGCACTGGGAGAGCAGTACTTC
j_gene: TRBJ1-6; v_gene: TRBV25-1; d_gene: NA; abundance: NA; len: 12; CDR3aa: CASSVDNSPLHF; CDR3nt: TGTGCCAGCAGTGTAGATAATTCACCCCTCCACTTT
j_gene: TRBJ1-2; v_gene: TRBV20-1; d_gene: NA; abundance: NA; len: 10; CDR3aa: CMGRGYGYTF; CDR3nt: TGCATGGGCAGGGGATATGGCTACACCTTC
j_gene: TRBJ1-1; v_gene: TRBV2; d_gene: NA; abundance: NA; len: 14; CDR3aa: CASSETVAVTEAFF; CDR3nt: TGTGCCAGCAGTGAAACGGTGGCAGTAACTGAAGCTTTCTTT
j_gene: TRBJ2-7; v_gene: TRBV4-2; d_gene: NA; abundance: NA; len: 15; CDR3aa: CASSQDLAVTYEQYF; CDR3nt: TGTGCCAGCAGCCAAGACCTGGCGGTTACCTACGAGCAGTACTTC
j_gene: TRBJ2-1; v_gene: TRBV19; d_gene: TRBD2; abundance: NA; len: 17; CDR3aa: CASSSPSGRSFYNEQFF; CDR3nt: TGTGCCAGTAGTTCACCTAGCGGGAGGAGCTTCTACAATGAGCAGTTCTTC
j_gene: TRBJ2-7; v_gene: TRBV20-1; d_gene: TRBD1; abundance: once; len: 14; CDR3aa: CSARSGQGPYEQYF; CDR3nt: TGCAGTGCTAGGTCGGGACAGGGGCCCTACGAGCAGTACTTC
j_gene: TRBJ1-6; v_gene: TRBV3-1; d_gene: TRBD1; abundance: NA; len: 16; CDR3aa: CASSQDLGQGISPLHF; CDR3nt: TGTGCCAGCAGCCAAGATCTGGGACAGGGTATTTCACCCCTCCACTTT
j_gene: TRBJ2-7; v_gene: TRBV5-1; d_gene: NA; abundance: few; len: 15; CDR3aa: CASSLSPSQGREQYF; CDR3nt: TGCGCCAGCAGCTTGTCCCCCTCGCAGGGCCGCGAGCAGTACTTC
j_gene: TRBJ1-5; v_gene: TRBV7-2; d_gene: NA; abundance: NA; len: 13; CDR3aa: CASSPQGYQPQHF; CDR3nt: TGTGCCAGCAGCCCACAGGGTTATCAGCCCCAGCATTTT